This TCR beta chain was sequenced during a study of cytotoxic CD8 clonotypes in ibrutinib-treated CLL. Target depth was 1 in 200,000 to 1 in 1 million T cells, about 10x per clonotype. Clones were read by immunoSEQ multiplex PCR, and TCRdb kept only the in-frame ones, dropping some. The sample lists over 45,000 clones; 50% to 70% were seen once. PBMCs that had been cryopreserved were the source of about 2 micrograms of genomic DNA for TCR beta libraries. This receptor was taken from a human donor with chronic lymphocytic leukemia. Sample: PBMCs, taken at disease progression, from a patient treated with ibrutinib.

CDR3 sequence reads: CASSPVLSDTQYF. CDR3 in DNA: TGTGCCAGCAGCCCCGTACTTTCAGATACGCAGTATTTT. V usage is TRBV9 and J usage is TRBJ2-3; D is uncertain. Germline lookup yields CDR1 SGDLS and CDR2 YYNGEE. The V and J ends lost 4 bases and 4 bases respectively, with 10 bases between them. This CDR3 spans 13 amino acids.